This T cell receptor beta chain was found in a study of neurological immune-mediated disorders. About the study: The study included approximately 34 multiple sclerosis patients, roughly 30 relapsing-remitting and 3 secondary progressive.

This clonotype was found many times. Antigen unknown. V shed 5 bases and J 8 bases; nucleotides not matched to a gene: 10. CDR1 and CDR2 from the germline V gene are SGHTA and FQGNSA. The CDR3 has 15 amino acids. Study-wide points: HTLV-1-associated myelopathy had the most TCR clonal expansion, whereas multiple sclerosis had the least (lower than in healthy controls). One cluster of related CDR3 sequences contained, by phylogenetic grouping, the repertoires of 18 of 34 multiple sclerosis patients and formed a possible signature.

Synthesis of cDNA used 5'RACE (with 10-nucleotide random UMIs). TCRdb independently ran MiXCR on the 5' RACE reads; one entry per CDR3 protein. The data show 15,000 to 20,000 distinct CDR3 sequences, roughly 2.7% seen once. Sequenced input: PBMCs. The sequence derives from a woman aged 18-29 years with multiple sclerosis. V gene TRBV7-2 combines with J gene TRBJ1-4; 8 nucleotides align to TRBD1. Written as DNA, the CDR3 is TGTGCCAGCAGCACCCGACAGGGGATAGGGGAAAAACTGTTTTTT. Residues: CASSTRQGIGEKLFF.